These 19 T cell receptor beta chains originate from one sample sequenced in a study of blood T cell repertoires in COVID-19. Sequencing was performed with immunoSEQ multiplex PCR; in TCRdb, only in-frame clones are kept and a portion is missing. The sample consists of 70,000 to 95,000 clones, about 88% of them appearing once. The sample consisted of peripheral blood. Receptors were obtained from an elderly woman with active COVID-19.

CDR3 bases: TGTGCCATCACTACGACAGGGGGCACTGAAGCTTTCTTT. Residues: CAITTTGGTEAFF. This chain links TRBV10-3 with TRBJ1-1; 9 bases line up with TRBD1. Germline V gene sequence: CDR1 ENHRY, CDR2 SYGVKD. CDR3 length equals 13 residues. Germline trimming cut 7 bases from V and 4 bases from J; bases unmatched to any gene: 4.

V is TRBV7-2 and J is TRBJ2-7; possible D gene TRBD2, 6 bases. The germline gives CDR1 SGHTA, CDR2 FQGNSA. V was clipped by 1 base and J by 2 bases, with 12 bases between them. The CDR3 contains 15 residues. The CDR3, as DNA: TGTGCCAGCAGCTTAGGGCCGGGAGCTGCCTACGAGCAGTACTTC. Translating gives CASSLGPGAAYEQYF.

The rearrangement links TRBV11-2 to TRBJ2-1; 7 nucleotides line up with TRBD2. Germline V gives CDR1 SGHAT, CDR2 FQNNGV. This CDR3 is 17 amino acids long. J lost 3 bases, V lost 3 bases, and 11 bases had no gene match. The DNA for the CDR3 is TGTGCCAGCAGCTTGGTTGGACCGGGACTACTCTACAATGAGCAGTTCTTC. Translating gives CASSLVGPGLLYNEQFF.

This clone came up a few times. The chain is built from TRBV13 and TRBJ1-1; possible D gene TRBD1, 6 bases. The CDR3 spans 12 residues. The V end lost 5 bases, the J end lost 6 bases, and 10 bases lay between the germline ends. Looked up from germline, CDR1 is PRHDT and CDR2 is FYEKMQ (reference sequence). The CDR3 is CASSVGQPEAFF. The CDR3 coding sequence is TGTGCCAGCAGCGTCGGACAGCCTGAAGCTTTCTTT.

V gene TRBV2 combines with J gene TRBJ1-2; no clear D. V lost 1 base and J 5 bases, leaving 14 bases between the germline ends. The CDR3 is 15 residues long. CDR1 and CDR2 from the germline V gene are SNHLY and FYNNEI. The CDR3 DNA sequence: TGTGCCAGCAGTGAAGGAGGCGGATTGCATTATGGCTACACCTTC. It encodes CASSEGGGLHYGYTF. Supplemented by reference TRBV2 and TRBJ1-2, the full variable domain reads EPEVTQTPSHQVTQMGQEVILRCVPISNHLYFYWYRQILGQKVEFLVSFYNNEISEKSEIFDDQFSVERPDGSNFTLKIRSTKLEDSAMYFCASSEGGGLHYGYTFGSGTRLTVV.

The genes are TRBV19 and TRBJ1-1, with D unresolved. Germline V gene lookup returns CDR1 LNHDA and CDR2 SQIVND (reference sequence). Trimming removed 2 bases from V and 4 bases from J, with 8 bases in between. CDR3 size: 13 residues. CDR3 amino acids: CASSISSGTEAFF. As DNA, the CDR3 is TGTGCCAGTAGTATAAGCTCCGGCACTGAAGCTTTCTTT.

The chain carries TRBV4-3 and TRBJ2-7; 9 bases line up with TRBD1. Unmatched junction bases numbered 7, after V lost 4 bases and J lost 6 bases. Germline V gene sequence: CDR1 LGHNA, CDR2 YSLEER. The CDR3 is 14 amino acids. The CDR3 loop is CASSPGTGRIEQYF. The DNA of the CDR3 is TGCGCCAGCAGCCCCGGGACAGGGCGGATCGAGCAGTACTTC.

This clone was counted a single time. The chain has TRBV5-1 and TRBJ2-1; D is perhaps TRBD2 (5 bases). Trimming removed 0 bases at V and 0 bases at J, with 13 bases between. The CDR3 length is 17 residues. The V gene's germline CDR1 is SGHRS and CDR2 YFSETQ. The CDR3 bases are TGCGCCAGCAGCTTGGCCGGTGTAGGGAGCTCCTACAATGAGCAGTTCTTC. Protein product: CASSLAGVGSSYNEQFF.

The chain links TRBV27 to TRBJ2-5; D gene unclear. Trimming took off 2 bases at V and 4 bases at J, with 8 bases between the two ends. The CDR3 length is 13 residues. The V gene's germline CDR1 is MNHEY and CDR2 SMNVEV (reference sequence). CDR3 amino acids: CASSLRLGETQYF. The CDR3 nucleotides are TGTGCCAGCAGTTTACGACTCGGAGAGACCCAGTACTTC.

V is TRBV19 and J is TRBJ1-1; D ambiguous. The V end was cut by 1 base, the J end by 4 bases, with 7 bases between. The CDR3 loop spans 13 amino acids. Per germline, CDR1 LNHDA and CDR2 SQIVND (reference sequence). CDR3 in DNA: TGTGCCAGTAGTATAGGGGGAGGCACTGAAGCTTTCTTT. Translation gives CASSIGGGTEAFF.

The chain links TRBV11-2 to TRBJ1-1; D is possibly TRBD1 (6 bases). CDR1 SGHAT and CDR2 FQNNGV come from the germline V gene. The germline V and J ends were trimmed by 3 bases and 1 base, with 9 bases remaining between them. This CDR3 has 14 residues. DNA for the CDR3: TGTGCCAGCAGCTTTGACAGGTGGAACACTGAAGCTTTCTTT. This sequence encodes CASSFDRWNTEAFF.

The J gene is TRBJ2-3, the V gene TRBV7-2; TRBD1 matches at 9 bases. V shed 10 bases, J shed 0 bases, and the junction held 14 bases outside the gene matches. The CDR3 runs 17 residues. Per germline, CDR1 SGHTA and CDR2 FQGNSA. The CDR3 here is CANSLLTGGISTDTQYF. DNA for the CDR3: TGTGCCAACAGTCTTCTGACAGGGGGTATAAGCACAGATACGCAGTATTTT.

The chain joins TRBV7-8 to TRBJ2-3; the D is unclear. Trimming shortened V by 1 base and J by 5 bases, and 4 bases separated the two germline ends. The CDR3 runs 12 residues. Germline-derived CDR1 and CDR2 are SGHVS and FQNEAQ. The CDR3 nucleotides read TGTGCCAGCAGCTTAGGTAGAGATACGCAGTATTTT. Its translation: CASSLGRDTQYF. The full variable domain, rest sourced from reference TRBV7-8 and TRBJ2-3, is GAGVSQSPRYKVAKRGQDVALRCDPISGHVSLFWYQQALGQGPEFLTYFQNEAQLDKSGLPSDRFFAERPEGSVSTLKIQRTQQEDSAVYLCASSLGRDTQYFGPGTRLTVL.

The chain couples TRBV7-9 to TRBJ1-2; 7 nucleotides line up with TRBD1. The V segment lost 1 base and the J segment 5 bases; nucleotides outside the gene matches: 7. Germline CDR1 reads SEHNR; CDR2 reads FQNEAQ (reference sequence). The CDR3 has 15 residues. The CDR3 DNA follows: TGTGCCAGCAGCTTAGGGCAGGGGGTCTCTTATGGCTACACCTTC. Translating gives CASSLGQGVSYGYTF. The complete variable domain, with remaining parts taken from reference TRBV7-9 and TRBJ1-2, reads DTGVSQNPRHKITKRGQNVTFRCDPISEHNRLYWYRQTLGQGPEFLTYFQNEAQLEKSRLLSDRFSAERPKGSFSTLEIQRTEQGDSAMYLCASSLGQGVSYGYTFGSGTRLTVV.

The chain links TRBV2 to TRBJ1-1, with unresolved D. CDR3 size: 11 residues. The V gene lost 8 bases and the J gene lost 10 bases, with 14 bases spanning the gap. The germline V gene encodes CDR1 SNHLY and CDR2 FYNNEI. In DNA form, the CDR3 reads TGTGCCAGCCGATCCCCGACGGGAGCTTTCTTT. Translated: CASRSPTGAFF.

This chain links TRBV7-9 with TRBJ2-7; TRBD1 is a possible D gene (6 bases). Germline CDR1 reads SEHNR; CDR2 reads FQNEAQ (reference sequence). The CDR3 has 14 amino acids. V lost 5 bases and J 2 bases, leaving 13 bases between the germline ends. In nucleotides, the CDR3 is TGTGCCAGCAGCCACCAGGGGTCCCCCTACGAGCAGTACTTC. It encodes CASSHQGSPYEQYF.

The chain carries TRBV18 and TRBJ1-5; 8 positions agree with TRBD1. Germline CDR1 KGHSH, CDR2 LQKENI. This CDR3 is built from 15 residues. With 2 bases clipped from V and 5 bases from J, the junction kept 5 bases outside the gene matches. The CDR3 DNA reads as TGTGCCAGCTCACCATCCAGGGGGCAACATCAGCCCCAGCATTTT. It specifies CASSPSRGQHQPQHF. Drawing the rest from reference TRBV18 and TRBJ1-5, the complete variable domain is NAGVMQNPRHLVRRRGQEARLRCSPMKGHSHVYWYRQLPEEGLKFMVYLQKENIIDESGMPKERFSAEFPKEGPSILRIQQVVRGDSAAYFCASSPSRGQHQPQHFGDGTRLSIL.

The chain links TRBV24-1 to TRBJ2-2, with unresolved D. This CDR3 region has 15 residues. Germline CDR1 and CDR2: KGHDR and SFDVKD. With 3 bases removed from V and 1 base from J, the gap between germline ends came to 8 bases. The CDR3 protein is CATSDPTLNTGELFF. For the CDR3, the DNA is TGTGCCACCAGTGATCCCACATTGAACACCGGGGAGCTGTTTTTT.

The CDR3 sequence is CASASRTGAYEQYF. The DNA for the CDR3 is TGTGCCAGCGCCTCCCGGACAGGGGCTTACGAGCAGTACTTC. The chain has TRBV6-5 and TRBJ2-7; 9 bases agree with TRBD1. This CDR3 has 14 amino acids. V trimming: 8 bases; J trimming: 4 bases; junction bases outside the gene matches: 9. Germline V gene sequence: CDR1 MNHEY, CDR2 SVGAGI.